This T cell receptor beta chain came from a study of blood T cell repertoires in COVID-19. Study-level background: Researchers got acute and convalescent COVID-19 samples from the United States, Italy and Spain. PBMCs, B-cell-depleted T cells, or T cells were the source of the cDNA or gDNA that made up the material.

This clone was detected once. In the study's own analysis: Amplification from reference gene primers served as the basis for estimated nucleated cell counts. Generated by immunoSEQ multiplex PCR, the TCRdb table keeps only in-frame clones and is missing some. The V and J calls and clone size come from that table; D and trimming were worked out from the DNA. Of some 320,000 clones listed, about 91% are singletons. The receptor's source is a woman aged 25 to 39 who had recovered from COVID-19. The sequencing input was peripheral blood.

The chain's CDR3 is CASSPPQGIGTQYF. The CDR3 DNA follows: TGTGCCAGCTCACCACCACAGGGAATCGGGACCCAGTACTTC. This chain joins TRBV18 and TRBJ2-5; possible D gene TRBD1, 6 bases. This CDR3 spans 14 amino acids. V shed 0 bases and J shed 7 bases, with 12 bases lying between them. Germline loops: CDR1 KGHSH, CDR2 LQKENI.